This T cell receptor (beta chain) was recorded in a study of lymphopenia after photon versus proton radiotherapy. Study-wide results and limits: A bigger post-nadir fall in TCR diversity correlated inversely with survival time in deceased patients. Post-nadir diversity loss with photons came from oligoclonal expansion, particularly CD8+ Temra cells.

Profiled with immunoSEQ multiplex PCR; TCRdb holds only in-frame clones, not every one. The sample lists more than 60,000 clones, approximately 84% occurring once. About this clone itself: No antigen is known for it.

Trimming pared 4 bases from V and 2 bases from J, leaving 14 bases between. The CDR3 sequence is 14 residues long. Germline CDR1 is SQVTM and CDR2 is ANQGSEA. The source was peripheral blood, collected from a patient treated with photon-based radiotherapy. The chain joins TRBV29-1 to TRBJ1-2, with no clear D. This TCR was recovered from a man in his forties or fifties with gastric cancer. The CDR3, as DNA: TGCAGCGTTGGGGCTTCAACGGTCAACTATGGCTACACCTTC. This translates into CSVGASTVNYGYTF.